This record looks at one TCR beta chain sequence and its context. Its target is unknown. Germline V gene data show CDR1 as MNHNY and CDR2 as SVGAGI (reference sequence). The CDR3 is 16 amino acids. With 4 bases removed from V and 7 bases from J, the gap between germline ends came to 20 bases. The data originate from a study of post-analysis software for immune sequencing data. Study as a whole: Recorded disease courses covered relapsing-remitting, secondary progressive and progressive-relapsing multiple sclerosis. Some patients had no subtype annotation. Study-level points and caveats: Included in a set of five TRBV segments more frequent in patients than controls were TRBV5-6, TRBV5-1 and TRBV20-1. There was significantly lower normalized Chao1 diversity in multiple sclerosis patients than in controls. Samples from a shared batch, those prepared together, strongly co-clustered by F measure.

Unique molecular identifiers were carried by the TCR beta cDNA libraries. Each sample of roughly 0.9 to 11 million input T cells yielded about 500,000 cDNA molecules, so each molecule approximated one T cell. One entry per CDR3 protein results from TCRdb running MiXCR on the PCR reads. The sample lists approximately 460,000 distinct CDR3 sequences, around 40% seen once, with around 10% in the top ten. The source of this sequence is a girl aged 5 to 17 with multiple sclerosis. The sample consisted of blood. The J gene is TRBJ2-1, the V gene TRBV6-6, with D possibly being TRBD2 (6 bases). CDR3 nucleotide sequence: TGTGCCAGCAGTTTGGGTTTGGGCGGGGCCAGAAATGAGCAGTTCTTC. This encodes CASSLGLGGARNEQFF.